The TCR beta chain under discussion was sequenced for a study of cytomegalovirus exposure and HLA in healthy donors. Study details: HLA-typed donors were the source of 82 million or so unique TCRs, which an early data release held. Genotyping of more than 300 donors showed that about 79% belonged to the Caucasian-associated ancestry cluster.

Germline trimming cut 4 bases from V and 8 bases from J; bases unmatched to any gene: 1. The CDR3 loop spans 13 amino acids. Germline loops: CDR1 LNHDA, CDR2 SQIVND (reference sequence). As concerns this clone: Its antigen remains unidentified.

Study outcomes and limitations: Most TCR sequences showed up rarely, but some public TCRs showed up in many donors. A few CMV-associated chains were confirmed in vitro to be specific for CMV antigens.

The PCR made use of 60 Vbeta and 13 Jbeta primers. Libraries were prepared by immunoSEQ multiplex PCR; TCRdb keeps only in-frame clonotypes and omits some of them. Here the sample spans more than 95,000 clones, roughly 80% being singletons. The J gene is TRBJ2-1, the V gene TRBV19, with 11 bases lining up with TRBD1. The sequencing sample was made of PBMCs. The clonotype comes from a man younger than 35 in good health and CMV-seropositive. CDR3 in DNA: TGTGCCAGTAGTAGGGACAGGGGGTATGAGCAGTTCTTC. Protein: CASSRDRGYEQFF.